This T cell receptor (beta chain) was identified during a study of blood T cell repertoires in COVID-19. Deletions cut 5 bases from V and 5 bases from J, with 22 bases between. The CDR3 has 16 amino acids. CDR1 and CDR2 (germline): SGHVT, SQSDAQ. Some clones are missing from TCRdb's copy, which holds only in-frame ones; the method was immunoSEQ multiplex PCR. The table includes about 68,000 clones, over 60% detected once. Sequencing was done on a sample of peripheral blood. This TCR came from a human donor in a cohort sampled during active COVID-19. V and J are TRBV7-4 and TRBJ2-7, with D possibly TRBD2 on 5 matching bases. The CDR3: CASSPPEEVPIDEQYF. The CDR3 coding sequence is TGTGCCAGCAGCCCGCCCGAGGAGGTCCCCATAGACGAGCAGTACTTC.